The entry below describes one T cell receptor (beta chain). What it binds is unknown. Assay: immunoSEQ multiplex PCR; the TCRdb copy retains only in-frame clones and omits some. The profile covers approximately 600,000 clones, with 85% to 95% appearing a single time and around 0.11% taken by the ten largest. Cells designated naive CD8 were CD45RO-negative and were positively selected for CCR7, with terminally differentiated effector memory CD45RA+ cells excluded. These data are taken from a study of shared clonotypes between healthy human individuals. Per germline, CDR1 MNHEY and CDR2 SVGAGI. Germline trimming cut 1 base from V and 7 bases from J; bases unmatched to any gene: 6. The CDR3 has 15 amino acids. Study-wide results and limits: Among non-shared clonotypes, generation probabilities were lower than among those shared by all four donors. Some naive CD4 clonotypes, around 5%, turned up in common across a few donors. It was expected that sequencing depth would affect clonotype sharing among donors.

The genes are TRBV6-5 and TRBJ2-3; TRBD2 aligns across 9 bases. The material sequenced was naive CD8+ T cells sorted from blood. The receptor was isolated from a woman younger than 45 in good health. In nucleotides, the CDR3 is TGTGCCAGCAGTTACTGGCGGGAGGGCCGTAATACGCAGTATTTT. This gives the protein CASSYWREGRNTQYF.